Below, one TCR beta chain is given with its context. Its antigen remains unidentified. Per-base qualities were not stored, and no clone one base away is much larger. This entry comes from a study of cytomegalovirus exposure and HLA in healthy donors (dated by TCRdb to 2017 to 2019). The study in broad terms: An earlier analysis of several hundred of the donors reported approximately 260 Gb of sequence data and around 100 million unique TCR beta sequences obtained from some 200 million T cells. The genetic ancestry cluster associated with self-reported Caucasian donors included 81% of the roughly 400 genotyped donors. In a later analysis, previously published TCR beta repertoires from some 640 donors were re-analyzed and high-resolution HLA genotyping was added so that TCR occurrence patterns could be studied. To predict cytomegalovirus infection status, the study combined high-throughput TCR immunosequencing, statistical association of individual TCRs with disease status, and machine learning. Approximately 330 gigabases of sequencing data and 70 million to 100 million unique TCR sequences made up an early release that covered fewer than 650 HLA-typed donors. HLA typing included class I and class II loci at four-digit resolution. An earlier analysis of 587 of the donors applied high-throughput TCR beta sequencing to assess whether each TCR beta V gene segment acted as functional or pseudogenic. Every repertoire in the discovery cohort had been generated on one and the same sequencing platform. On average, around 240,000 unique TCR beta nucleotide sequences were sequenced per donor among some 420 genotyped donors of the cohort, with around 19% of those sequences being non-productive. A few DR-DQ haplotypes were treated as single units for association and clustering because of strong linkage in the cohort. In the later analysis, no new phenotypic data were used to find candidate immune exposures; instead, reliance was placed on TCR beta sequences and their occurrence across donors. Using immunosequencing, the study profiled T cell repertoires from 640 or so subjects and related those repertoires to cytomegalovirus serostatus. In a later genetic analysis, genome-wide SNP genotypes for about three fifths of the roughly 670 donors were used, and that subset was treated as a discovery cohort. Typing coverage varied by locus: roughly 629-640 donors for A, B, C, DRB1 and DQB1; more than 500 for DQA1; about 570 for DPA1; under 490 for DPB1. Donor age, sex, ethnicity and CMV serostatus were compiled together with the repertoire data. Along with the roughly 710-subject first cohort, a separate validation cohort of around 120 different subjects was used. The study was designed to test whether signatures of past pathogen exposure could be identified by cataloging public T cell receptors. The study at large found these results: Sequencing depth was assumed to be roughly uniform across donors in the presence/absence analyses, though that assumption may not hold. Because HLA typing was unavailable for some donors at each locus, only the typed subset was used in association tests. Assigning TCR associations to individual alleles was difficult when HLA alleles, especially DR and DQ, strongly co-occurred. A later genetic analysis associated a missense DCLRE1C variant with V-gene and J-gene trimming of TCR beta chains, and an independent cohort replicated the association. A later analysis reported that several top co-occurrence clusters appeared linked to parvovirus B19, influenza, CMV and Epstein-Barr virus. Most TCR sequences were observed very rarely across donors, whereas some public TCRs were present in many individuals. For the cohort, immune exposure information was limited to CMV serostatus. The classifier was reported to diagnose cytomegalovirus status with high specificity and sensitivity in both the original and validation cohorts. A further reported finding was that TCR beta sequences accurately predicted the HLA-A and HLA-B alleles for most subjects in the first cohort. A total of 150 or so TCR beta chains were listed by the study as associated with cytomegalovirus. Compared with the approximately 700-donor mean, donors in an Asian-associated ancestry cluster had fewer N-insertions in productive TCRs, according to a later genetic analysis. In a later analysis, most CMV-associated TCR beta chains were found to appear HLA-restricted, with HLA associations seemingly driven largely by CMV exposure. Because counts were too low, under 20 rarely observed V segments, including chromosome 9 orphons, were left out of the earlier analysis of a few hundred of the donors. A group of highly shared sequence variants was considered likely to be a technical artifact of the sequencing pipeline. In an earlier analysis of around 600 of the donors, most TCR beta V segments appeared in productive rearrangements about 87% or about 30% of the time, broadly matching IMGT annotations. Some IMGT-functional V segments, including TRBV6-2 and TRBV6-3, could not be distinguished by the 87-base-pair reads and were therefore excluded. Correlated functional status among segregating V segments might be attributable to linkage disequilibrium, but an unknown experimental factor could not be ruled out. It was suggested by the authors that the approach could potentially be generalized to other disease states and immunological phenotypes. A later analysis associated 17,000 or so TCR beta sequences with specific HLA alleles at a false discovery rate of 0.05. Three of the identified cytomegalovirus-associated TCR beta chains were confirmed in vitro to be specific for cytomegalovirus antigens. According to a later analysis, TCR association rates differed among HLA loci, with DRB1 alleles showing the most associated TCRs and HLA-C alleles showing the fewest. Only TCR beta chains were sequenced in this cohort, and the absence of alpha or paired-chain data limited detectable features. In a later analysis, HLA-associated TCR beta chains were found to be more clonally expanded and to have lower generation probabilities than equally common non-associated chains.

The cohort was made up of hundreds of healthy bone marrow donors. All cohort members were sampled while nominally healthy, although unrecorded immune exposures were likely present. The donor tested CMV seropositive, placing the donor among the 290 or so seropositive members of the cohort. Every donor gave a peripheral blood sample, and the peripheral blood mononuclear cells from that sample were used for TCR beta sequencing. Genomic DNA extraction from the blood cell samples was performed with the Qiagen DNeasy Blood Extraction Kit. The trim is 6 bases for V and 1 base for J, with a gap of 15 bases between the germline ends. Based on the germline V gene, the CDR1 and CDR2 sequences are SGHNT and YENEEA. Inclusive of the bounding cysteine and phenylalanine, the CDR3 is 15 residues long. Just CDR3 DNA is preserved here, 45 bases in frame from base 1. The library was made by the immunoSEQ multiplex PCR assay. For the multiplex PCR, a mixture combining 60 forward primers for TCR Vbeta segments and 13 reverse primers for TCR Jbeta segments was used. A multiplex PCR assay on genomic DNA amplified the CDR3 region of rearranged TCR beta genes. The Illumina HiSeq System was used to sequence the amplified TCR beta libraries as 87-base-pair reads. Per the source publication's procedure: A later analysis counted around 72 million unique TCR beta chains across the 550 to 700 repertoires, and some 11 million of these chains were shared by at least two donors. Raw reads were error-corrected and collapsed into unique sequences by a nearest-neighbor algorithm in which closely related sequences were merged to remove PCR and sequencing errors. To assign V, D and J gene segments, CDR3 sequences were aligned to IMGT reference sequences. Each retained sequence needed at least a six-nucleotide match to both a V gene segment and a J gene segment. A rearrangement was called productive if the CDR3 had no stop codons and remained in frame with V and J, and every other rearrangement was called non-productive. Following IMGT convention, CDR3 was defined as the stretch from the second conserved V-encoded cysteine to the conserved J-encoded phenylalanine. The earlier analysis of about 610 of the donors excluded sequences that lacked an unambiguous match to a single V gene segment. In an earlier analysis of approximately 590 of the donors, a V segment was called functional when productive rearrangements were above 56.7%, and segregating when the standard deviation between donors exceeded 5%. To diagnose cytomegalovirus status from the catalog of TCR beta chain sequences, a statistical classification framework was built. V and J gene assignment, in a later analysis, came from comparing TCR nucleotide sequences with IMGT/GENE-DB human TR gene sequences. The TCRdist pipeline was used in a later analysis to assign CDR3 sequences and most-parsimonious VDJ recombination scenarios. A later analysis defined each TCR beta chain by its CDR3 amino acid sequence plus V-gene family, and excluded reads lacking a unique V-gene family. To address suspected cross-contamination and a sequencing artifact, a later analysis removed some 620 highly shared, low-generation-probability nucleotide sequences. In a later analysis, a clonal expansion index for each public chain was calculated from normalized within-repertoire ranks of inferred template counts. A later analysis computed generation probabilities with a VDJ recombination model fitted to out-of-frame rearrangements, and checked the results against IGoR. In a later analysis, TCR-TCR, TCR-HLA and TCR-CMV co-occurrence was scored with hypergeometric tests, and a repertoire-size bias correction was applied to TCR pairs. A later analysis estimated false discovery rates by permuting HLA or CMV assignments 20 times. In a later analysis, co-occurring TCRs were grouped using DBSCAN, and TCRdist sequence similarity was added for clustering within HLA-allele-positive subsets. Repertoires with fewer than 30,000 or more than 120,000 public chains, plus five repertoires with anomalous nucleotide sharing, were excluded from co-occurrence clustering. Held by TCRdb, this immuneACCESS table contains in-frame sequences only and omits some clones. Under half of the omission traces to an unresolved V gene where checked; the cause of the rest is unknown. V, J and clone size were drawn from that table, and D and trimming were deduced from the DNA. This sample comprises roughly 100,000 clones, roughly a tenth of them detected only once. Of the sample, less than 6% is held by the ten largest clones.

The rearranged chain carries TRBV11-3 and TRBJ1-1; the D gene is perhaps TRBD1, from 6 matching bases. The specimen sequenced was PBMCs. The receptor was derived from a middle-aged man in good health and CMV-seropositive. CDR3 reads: CASRLGGGPNTEAFF. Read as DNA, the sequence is TGTGCCAGCAGACTTGGGGGGGGGCCGAACACTGAAGCTTTCTTT. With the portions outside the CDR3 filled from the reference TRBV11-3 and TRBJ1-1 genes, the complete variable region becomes EAGVVQSPRYKIIEKKQPVAFWCNPISGHNTLYWYLQNLGQGPELLIRYENEEAVDDSQLPKDRFSAERLKGVDSTLKIQPAELGDSAVYLCASRLGGGPNTEAFFGQGTRLTVV.